The present entry profiles one TCR beta chain with its context. This sample was included in a study of blood T cell repertoires in COVID-19. On the study more broadly: Samples of COVID-19 (acute and convalescent) were obtained from the United States, Italy and Spain. T cells, B-cell-depleted T cells, or PBMCs supplied cDNA or gDNA.

Deletions cut 7 bases from V and 3 bases from J, with 12 bases between. Germline CDR1 and CDR2: MNHEY and SVGAGI. This CDR3 region has 13 residues. Authors' processing steps: Reference gene primers were amplified, and this amplification served to estimate nucleated cell counts. TCRdb's copy holds only in-frame clones and misses some; the assay was immunoSEQ multiplex PCR. That table supplies the V and J calls and clone size; D and trimming were determined from the DNA. The table records tens of thousands of clones, around 86% of them present only once. The sample comprised peripheral blood. The chain recombines TRBV6-5 with TRBJ1-1; D remains unclear. The clonotype was recovered from a man between 35 and 55 years old with acute or convalescent COVID-19. The CDR3 DNA sequence: TGTGCCAGCAATAAACAGAGTTACACTGAAGCTTTCTTT. Protein: CASNKQSYTEAFF.